This T cell receptor beta chain was sequenced during a study of T cells expressing NK-cell markers. Points from the study as a whole: Each of 6 or 7 donors carried dominant NKG2C+ clonotypes accounting for about 1.0-7.0% of CD8+ T cells.

CDR1 is SGHAT and CDR2 is FQNNGV in the germline V gene. The CDR3 is 15 amino acids. Using the 5' RACE reads, TCRdb records one entry per CDR3 protein without DNA. With 120,000 to 150,000 distinct CDR3 sequences in the sample, the ten largest clones hold roughly 12%. Remarks on this clonotype: Its target is not known.

This chain connects TRBV11-2 to TRBJ2-7; checking the TCRdb D call of TRBD1 is not possible without DNA. The sample consisted of blood T cells: a sorted CD56 or NKG2C T cell subset, CD4+ or CD8+ T cells, or bulk PBMC T cells (not recorded which). The clonotype originates from a man aged 18 to 29 in good health. The CDR3 spells CASSLLGGGPYEQYF.